These 18 T cell receptor beta chains originate from one sample sequenced in a study of shared clonotypes between healthy human individuals. Method: immunoSEQ multiplex PCR; TCRdb's copy keeps in-frame clones and lacks some. The table records under 600,000 clones, around 97% of them present only once. Material: naive CD4+ T cells sorted from blood. Noted subset: CD45RA+ positively selected. The receptors stem from a woman aged 25 to 39 in good health.

The chain combines TRBV7-8 with TRBJ2-7; TRBD2 aligns across 8 bases. Trimming at V came to 2 bases and at J to 1 base, leaving 13 bases not matched to a gene. The CDR3 is 18 residues long. Germline CDR1 SGHVS, CDR2 FQNEAQ. The CDR3 DNA is TGTGCCAGCAGCTTAATGGGGCTTGGGGCGGGAGGATCCTACGAGCAGTACTTC. Amino acids: CASSLMGLGAGGSYEQYF.

Only one count was recorded for this clone. This sequence joins TRBV19 and TRBJ1-1; D ambiguous. The CDR3 has 13 residues. Germline V gene sequence: CDR1 LNHDA, CDR2 SQIVND (reference sequence). The ends were cut back, 6 bases at V and 6 bases at J, with 14 bases in the middle. The CDR3 bases are TGTGCCAGTAGCCCGATTGGTTGGGCTGAAGCTTTCTTT. Its translation: CASSPIGWAEAFF.

The V call is TRBV7-3, the J call TRBJ1-2; D uncertain. The CDR3 is 15 residues long. The germline V gene encodes CDR1 SGHTA and CDR2 FQGTGA. V shed 3 bases and J shed 0 bases, with 11 bases lying between them. CDR3 sequence reads: CASSLGGPANYGYTF. The CDR3, as DNA: TGTGCCAGCAGCTTGGGAGGTCCAGCTAACTATGGCTACACCTTC.

The chain combines TRBV5-1 with TRBJ2-7, with 8 bases identical to TRBD2. This CDR3 region has 14 residues. Germline CDR1 is SGHRS and CDR2 is YFSETQ. V was clipped by 6 bases and J by 2 bases; unmatched bases: 7. The CDR3 sequence: CASTLGTRPYEQYF. CDR3 coding DNA: TGCGCCAGCACCCTGGGGACTAGGCCCTACGAGCAGTACTTC. The full variable domain, its missing parts supplied by reference TRBV5-1 and TRBJ2-7, is KAGVTQTPRYLIKTRGQQVTLSCSPISGHRSVSWYQQTPGQGLQFLFEYFSETQRNKGNFPGRFSGRQFSNSRSEMNVSTLELGDSALYLCASTLGTRPYEQYFGPGTRLTVT.

The V and J genes are TRBV29-1 and TRBJ1-1, with TRBD1 matching 7 bases. Germline V lookup: CDR1 SQVTM, CDR2 ANQGSEA. The V and J ends lost 4 bases and 5 bases, in that order; junction bases with no gene match: 7. The CDR3 covers 13 residues. CDR3 in amino acids: CSVGQGRNTEAFF. CDR3 DNA sequence: TGCAGCGTTGGACAGGGAAGGAATACTGAAGCTTTCTTT. The complete variable domain, with remaining parts taken from reference TRBV29-1 and TRBJ1-1, reads SAVISQKPSRDICQRGTSLTIQCQVDSQVTMMFWYRQQPGQSLTLIATANQGSEATYESGFVIDKFPISRPNLTFSTLTVSNMSPEDSSIYLCSVGQGRNTEAFFGQGTRLTVV.

This chain links TRBV18 with TRBJ2-1, with D unresolved. The germline gives CDR1 KGHSH, CDR2 LQKENI. The CDR3 consists of 15 residues. With 0 bases removed from V and 0 bases from J, the gap between germline ends came to 6 bases. The CDR3 bases are TGTGCCAGCTCACCACCTTCCCTCTCCTACAATGAGCAGTTCTTC. It yields the protein CASSPPSLSYNEQFF.

CDR3 loop: CATSREDHSSGYNEQFF. CDR3 DNA: TGTGCCACCAGCAGAGAGGACCACTCGAGCGGCTACAATGAGCAGTTCTTC. J is TRBJ2-1 and V is TRBV15; D is possibly TRBD2 (5 bases). The CDR3 length is 17 residues. With 0 bases removed from V and 3 bases from J, the gap between germline ends came to 15 bases. CDR1 is LNHNV and CDR2 is YYDKDF in the germline V gene (reference sequence).

V usage is TRBV5-6 and J usage is TRBJ2-7; possibly TRBD1 for D (6 bases). Germline V lookup: CDR1 SGHDT, CDR2 YYEEEE. The CDR3 length is 16 residues. V lost 0 bases and J 2 bases, leaving 15 bases between the germline ends. The chain's CDR3 is CASSLDPDRFPYEQYF. The CDR3 DNA is TGTGCCAGCAGCTTGGACCCAGACAGGTTTCCCTACGAGCAGTACTTC.

V usage is TRBV6-1 and J usage is TRBJ1-5; a possible D gene is TRBD1 (6 bases). Trimming removed 3 bases at V and 0 bases at J, with 9 bases between. The CDR3 has 15 amino acids. Germline CDR1 and CDR2: MNHNS and SASEGT. CDR3 nucleotides: TGTGCCAGCAGTGATCAGGGGTATAGCAATCAGCCCCAGCATTTT. Translated, it gives CASSDQGYSNQPQHF.

The V call is TRBV19, the J call TRBJ2-2; 8 positions match TRBD1. V shed 6 bases and J 5 bases; nucleotides not matched to a gene: 5. CDR1 LNHDA and CDR2 SQIVND come from the germline V gene (reference sequence). The CDR3 runs to 14 residues. The DNA of the CDR3 is TGTGCCAGTAGGGGGACAGGAGGGACCGGGGAGCTGTTTTTT. Its translation is CASRGTGGTGELFF.

V usage is TRBV7-6 and J usage is TRBJ2-2, with 10 bases lining up with TRBD2. This CDR3 region has 15 residues. V dropped 4 bases and J dropped 2; count of bases not matched to a gene: 1. Germline V gene lookup returns CDR1 SGHVS and CDR2 FNYEAQ. CDR3 sequence (DNA): TGTGCCAGCAGCTGGACTAGCGGAAACACCGGGGAGCTGTTTTTT. Amino acids: CASSWTSGNTGELFF. The entire variable domain, with the rest obtained from reference TRBV7-6 and TRBJ2-2, is as follows: GAGVSQSPRYKVTKRGQDVALRCDPISGHVSLYWYRQALGQGPEFLTYFNYEAQQDKSGLPNDRFSAERPEGSISTLTIQRTEQRDSAMYRCASSWTSGNTGELFFGEGSRLTVL.

The chain joins TRBV2 to TRBJ1-5; 7 nucleotides align to TRBD1. The germline gives CDR1 SNHLY, CDR2 FYNNEI. The CDR3 runs 16 residues. The ends lost 4 bases at V and 7 bases at J; junction bases unmatched: 13. Here the CDR3 reads CASSGDWPGGKQPQHF. The CDR3, as DNA: TGTGCCAGCAGTGGAGACTGGCCAGGGGGTAAGCAGCCCCAGCATTTT.

About this clone itself: Other DNA sequences from this sample encode an identical CDR3 as well. V gene TRBV28 combines with J gene TRBJ1-4, with D unclear. Deletions cut 3 bases from V and 2 bases from J, with 7 bases between. This CDR3 is 14 amino acids long. CDR1 is MDHEN and CDR2 is SYDVKM in the germline V gene. The CDR3 DNA reads TGTGCCAGCAGTTTTGGAGGGACTAATGAAAAACTGTTTTTT. Its protein is CASSFGGTNEKLFF.

The chain couples TRBV6-6 to TRBJ2-7; D uncertain. Trimming stripped 6 bases from V and 3 bases from J, with 9 bases between. CDR1 is MNHNY, CDR2 SVGAGI, per germline (reference sequence). The CDR3 contains 12 residues. The CDR3 reads CASSPSHYEQYF. In nucleotides, the CDR3 is TGTGCCAGCAGCCCAAGTCACTACGAGCAGTACTTC.

This chain connects TRBV27 to TRBJ2-3, with 11 nucleotides matching TRBD2. Germline CDR1 reads MNHEY; CDR2 reads SMNVEV (reference sequence). V lost 3 bases to trimming and J lost 6 bases; unmatched junction nucleotides: 5. The CDR3 sequence is 15 residues long. CDR3 nucleotides: TGTGCCAGCAGTTTTGTAGCGGGAGGGCCCGATACGCAGTATTTT. Its translation: CASSFVAGGPDTQYF.

The CDR3 reads CASTYNGDLYGYTF. For the CDR3, the DNA is TGTGCCAGCACTTACAACGGGGACCTCTATGGCTACACCTTC. The V call is TRBV2, the J call TRBJ1-2, with D tentatively TRBD1 (5 bases). The CDR3 extends over 14 amino acids. CDR1 SNHLY and CDR2 FYNNEI come from the germline V gene. Between the trimmed V and J ends, which lost 7 bases and 4 bases, there was a span of 16 bases.

On this clone itself: The same CDR3 arises from other DNA sequences in this sample as well. The V gene is TRBV27, the J gene TRBJ2-6, with D uncertain. V lost 3 bases to trimming and J lost 2 bases, with 2 bases between them. Germline assignment: CDR1 MNHEY and CDR2 SMNVEV (reference sequence). The CDR3 contains 13 residues. CDR3 protein: CASSFTGANVLTF. The CDR3 DNA sequence: TGTGCCAGCAGTTTCACTGGGGCCAACGTCCTGACTTTC.

The CDR3 region is CASSANLGGSETQYF. CDR3 DNA sequence: TGTGCCAGCAGTGCGAACCTTGGCGGGTCGGAGACCCAGTACTTC. V gene TRBV28 combines with J gene TRBJ2-5; maybe TRBD2 (5 bases). Per the germline V gene, CDR1 is MDHEN and CDR2 is SYDVKM. This CDR3 has 15 residues. The V end lost 5 bases, the J end lost 5 bases, and 18 bases lay between the germline ends. Based on the CDR3 plus reference TRBV28 and TRBJ2-5, the full variable domain is DVKVTQSSRYLVKRTGEKVFLECVQDMDHENMFWYRQDPGLGLRLIYFSYDVKMKEKGDIPEGYSVSREKKERFSLILESASTNQTSMYLCASSANLGGSETQYFGPGTRLLVL.